The 16 T cell receptor beta chains below all came from one sample that was sequenced in a study of blood T cell repertoires in COVID-19 (TCRdb year 2020). Receptor amplification or capture employed the immunoSEQ multiplex PCR assay. The table was pulled from immuneACCESS by TCRdb, which kept in-frame rearrangements only. Such tables lose some clones; where checked, under half of the loss comes from unresolved V genes, and the rest has no known cause. For this sample there are about 170,000 clones; 90% to 95% appear just once. The ten largest clones capture 3.5% to 5% of the sample. Sequencing used peripheral blood. All receptors come from a woman between 50 and 59 years old with acute or convalescent COVID-19.

J is TRBJ1-2 and V is TRBV2, with no clear D. Germline V lookup: CDR1 SNHLY, CDR2 FYNNEI. Trimming left V 6 bases short and J 0 bases short, with 2 bases between. The CDR3 totals 11 residues. The CDR3 DNA follows: TGTGCCAGCAGCACTAACTATGGCTACACCTTC. Translation gives CASSTNYGYTF.

The V call is TRBV6-5, the J call TRBJ2-1; 11 nucleotides match TRBD2. The CDR3 has 16 amino acids. Trimming at V came to 2 bases and at J to 5 bases, leaving 5 bases not matched to a gene. CDR1 is MNHEY and CDR2 is SVGAGI in the germline V gene. The CDR3 DNA is TGTGCCAGCAGTTACCGGTCGACTAGCGGGAACAATGAGCAGTTCTTC. This sequence encodes CASSYRSTSGNNEQFF.

The chain couples TRBV30 to TRBJ2-5; TRBD1 agrees at 8 bases. After removal of 6 bases from V and 3 bases from J, the junction contained 3 bases not matched to a gene. Per germline, CDR1 GTSNPN and CDR2 SVGIG (reference sequence). There are 12 residues in the CDR3. CDR3 DNA sequence: TGTGCCTGCCGGGACAGGAAAGAGACCCAGTACTTC. This encodes CACRDRKETQYF.

The genes are TRBV7-9 and TRBJ1-2; D remains ambiguous. Germline values: CDR1 SEHNR, CDR2 FQNEAQ (reference sequence). V lost 4 bases and J 1 base, leaving 7 bases between the germline ends. The CDR3 sequence is 13 residues long. CDR3 DNA: TGTGCCAGCAGCTACTCAAGTAACTATGGCTACACCTTC. Amino acid sequence: CASSYSSNYGYTF.

This chain joins TRBV27 and TRBJ2-1; 7 bases align to TRBD1. The CDR3 runs to 16 residues. Per the germline V gene, CDR1 is MNHEY and CDR2 is SMNVEV (reference sequence). V lost 3 bases to trimming and J lost 6 bases; unmatched junction nucleotides: 11. This chain's CDR3 is CASSFLGQEQRNEQFF. Written as DNA, the CDR3 is TGTGCCAGCAGTTTCCTAGGACAGGAACAGCGCAATGAGCAGTTCTTC.

The chain's CDR3 is CASSSGQPQHF. Written as DNA, the CDR3 is TGTGCCAGCAGTTCGGGTCAGCCCCAGCATTTT. The chain has TRBV28 and TRBJ1-5; D is uncertain. Germline CDR1 and CDR2: MDHEN and SYDVKM. V gave up 4 bases and J gave up 6 bases, with 4 bases separating them. The length of the CDR3 is 11 residues.

This chain connects TRBV5-6 to TRBJ2-7; a possible D gene is TRBD2 (6 bases). Looked up from germline, CDR1 is SGHDT and CDR2 is YYEEEE. CDR3 length: 14 amino acids. V lost 1 base to trimming and J lost 1 base, with 9 bases between them. The CDR3, as DNA: TGTGCCAGCAGCTTGTCGGGACTGTCCTACGAGCAGTACTTC. This translates into CASSLSGLSYEQYF.

The gene calls are TRBV6-5 and TRBJ2-7; TRBD1 aligns across 8 bases. The CDR3 length is 13 residues. The ends lost 7 bases at V and 5 bases at J; junction bases unmatched: 7. The V gene's germline CDR1 is MNHEY and CDR2 SVGAGI. The CDR3 region has the DNA TGTGCCAGCAAGAGACAGGGGAGCCACGAGCAGTACTTC. Its protein is CASKRQGSHEQYF.

J is TRBJ1-2 and V is TRBV28; D might be TRBD1 (5 bases). Looked up from germline, CDR1 is MDHEN and CDR2 is SYDVKM. Trimming stripped 10 bases from V and 7 bases from J, with 16 bases between. The CDR3 loop spans 12 amino acids. The CDR3 sequence: CAIQGRGGGYTF. The CDR3 bases are TGTGCCATCCAAGGGAGGGGCGGTGGCTACACCTTC.

The V gene is TRBV7-9, the J gene TRBJ2-5; 12 bases match TRBD2. Germline V CDR1 and CDR2: SEHNR, FQNEAQ (reference sequence). The CDR3 covers 16 residues. Losses at the gene ends were 5 bases for V and 4 bases for J; bases not matched to a gene: 8. CDR3 in DNA: TGTGCCAGCAGCGCGCTAGCGGGAGGGCGGGGAGAGACCCAGTACTTC. Translation: CASSALAGGRGETQYF.

In regard to this clone: Different DNA sequences within this sample yield the same CDR3. The chain couples TRBV6-1 to TRBJ1-2; the D is unclear. The CDR3 is 14 residues long. The V end lost 1 base, the J end lost 8 bases, and 14 bases lay between the germline ends. CDR1 is MNHNS, CDR2 SASEGT, per germline. CDR3 in amino acids: CASSEEEGGGGYTF. CDR3 nucleotide sequence: TGTGCCAGCAGTGAAGAAGAGGGCGGCGGGGGCTACACCTTC.

The chain is built from TRBV7-9 and TRBJ1-6, with D unresolved. Between the trimmed V and J ends, which lost 1 base and 9 bases, there was a span of 13 bases. Germline CDR1 is SEHNR and CDR2 is FQNEAQ (reference sequence). CDR3 length: 15 residues. The chain's CDR3 is CASSLVSGIGSPLHF. Here the CDR3 DNA reads TGTGCCAGCAGCTTAGTGTCGGGGATCGGTTCACCCCTCCACTTT.

The gene calls are TRBV7-8 and TRBJ2-7; TRBD2 aligns across 7 bases. CDR1 is SGHVS, CDR2 FQNEAQ, per germline. V lost 2 bases to trimming and J lost 3 bases; unmatched junction nucleotides: 1. There are 13 residues in the CDR3. CDR3: CASSLTGGYEQYF. In DNA, the CDR3 is TGTGCCAGCAGCTTAACGGGGGGCTACGAGCAGTACTTC.

This rearrangement joins TRBV27 to TRBJ1-5, with 8 bases lining up with TRBD1. The CDR3 has 16 residues. The germline CDR1 and CDR2 sequences are MNHEY and SMNVEV (reference sequence). V lost 5 bases and J lost 0; bases outside the gene matches: 6. CDR3 in amino acids: CASSPGQAISNQPQHF. The DNA for the CDR3 is TGTGCCAGCAGTCCGGGACAGGCGATTAGCAATCAGCCCCAGCATTTT.

The chain carries TRBV10-3 and TRBJ1-1; no clear D. CDR3 length equals 12 residues. Per germline, CDR1 ENHRY and CDR2 SYGVKD. V was trimmed by 10 bases and J by 1 base, leaving 10 bases between them. The CDR3 DNA reads TGTGCCACCCGGGAGGGGAACACTGAAGCTTTCTTT. Amino acid sequence: CATREGNTEAFF.

This sequence joins TRBV2 and TRBJ1-5; D remains unclear. Germline lookup yields CDR1 SNHLY and CDR2 FYNNEI. Trimming shortened V by 5 bases and J by 4 bases, and 9 bases separated the two germline ends. CDR3 length equals 13 residues. The CDR3 spells CASSSDGNQPQHF. As DNA, the CDR3 is TGTGCCAGCAGTTCCGACGGGAATCAGCCCCAGCATTTT.